The clone carrying this TCR beta chain has ten or more counts. Antigen unknown. TCRdb re-analysed the reads in MiXCR, keeping a single row per CDR3 protein. The sample shows some 130,000 distinct CDR3 sequences, approximately 9.2% of them seen only once. This specimen belongs to a study of T cell repertoires in cytomegalovirus infection. Findings of the study overall: What dominated the ex vivo response were HLA-C-restricted CMV-specific TCR beta clonotypes. Cumulative public TCR beta family frequency identified CMV carriers with the relevant HLA.

Trimming cost V 3 bases and J 6 bases; bases outside gene matches: 5. Looked up from germline, CDR1 is MDHEN and CDR2 is SYDVKM. This CDR3 spans 17 amino acids. The V and J genes are TRBV28 and TRBJ2-1, with 16 bases that match TRBD2. The sample was PBMCs. This receptor was identified in a human donor in good health (CMV status not recorded). Some clones in this sample may be carry-over from other donors' samples. CDR3 sequence reads: CASSFLGTSGGANEQFF. The CDR3 nucleotides are TGTGCCAGCAGTTTCCTCGGGACTAGCGGGGGGGCCAATGAGCAGTTCTTC.